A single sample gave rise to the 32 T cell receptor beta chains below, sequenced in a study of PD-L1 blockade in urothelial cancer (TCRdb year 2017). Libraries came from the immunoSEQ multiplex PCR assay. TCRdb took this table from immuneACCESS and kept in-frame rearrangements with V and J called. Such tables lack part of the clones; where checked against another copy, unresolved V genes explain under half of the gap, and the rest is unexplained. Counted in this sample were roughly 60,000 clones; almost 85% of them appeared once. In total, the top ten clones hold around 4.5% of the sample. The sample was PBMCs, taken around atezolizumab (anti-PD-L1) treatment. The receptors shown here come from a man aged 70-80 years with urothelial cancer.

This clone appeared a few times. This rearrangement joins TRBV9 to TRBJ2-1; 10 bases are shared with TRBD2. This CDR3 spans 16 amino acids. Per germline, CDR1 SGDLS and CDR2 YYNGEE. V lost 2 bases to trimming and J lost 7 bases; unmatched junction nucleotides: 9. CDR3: CASSVRLAGAINEQFF. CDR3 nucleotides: TGTGCCAGCAGCGTCCGACTAGCGGGTGCCATAAATGAGCAGTTCTTC.

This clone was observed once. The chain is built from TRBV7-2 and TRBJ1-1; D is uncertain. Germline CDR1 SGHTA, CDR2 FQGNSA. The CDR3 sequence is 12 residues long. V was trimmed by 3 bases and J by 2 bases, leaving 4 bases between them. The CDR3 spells CASSFINTEAFF. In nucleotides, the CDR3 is TGTGCCAGCAGCTTCATCAACACTGAAGCTTTCTTT.

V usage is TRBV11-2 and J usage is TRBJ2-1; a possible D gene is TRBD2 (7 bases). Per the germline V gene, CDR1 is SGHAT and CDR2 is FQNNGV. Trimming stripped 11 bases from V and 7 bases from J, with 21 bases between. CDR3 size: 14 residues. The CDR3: CAGGASGLGNEQFF. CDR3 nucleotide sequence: TGTGCCGGGGGGGCTAGCGGTTTGGGGAATGAGCAGTTCTTC.

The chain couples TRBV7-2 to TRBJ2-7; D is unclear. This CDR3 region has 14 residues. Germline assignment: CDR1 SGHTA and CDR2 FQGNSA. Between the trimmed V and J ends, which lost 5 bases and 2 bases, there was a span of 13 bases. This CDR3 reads CASSPWQAPYEQYF. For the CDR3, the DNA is TGTGCCAGCAGCCCTTGGCAGGCCCCCTACGAGCAGTACTTC.

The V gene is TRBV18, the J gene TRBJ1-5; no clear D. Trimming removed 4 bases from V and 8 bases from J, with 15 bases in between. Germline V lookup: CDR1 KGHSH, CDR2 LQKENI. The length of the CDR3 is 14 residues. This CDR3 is CASSLRAGSEPQHF. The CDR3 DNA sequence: TGTGCCAGCTCACTAAGAGCGGGGAGTGAGCCCCAGCATTTT.

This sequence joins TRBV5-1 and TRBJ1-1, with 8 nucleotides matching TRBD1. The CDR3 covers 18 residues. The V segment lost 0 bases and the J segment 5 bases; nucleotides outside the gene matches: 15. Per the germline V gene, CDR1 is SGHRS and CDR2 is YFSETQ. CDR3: CASSLAAQGDHRGTEAFF. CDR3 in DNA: TGCGCCAGCAGCTTGGCCGCACAGGGGGATCATAGAGGGACTGAAGCTTTCTTT.

The chain's CDR3 is CASRDQGENSNQPQHF. CDR3 sequence (DNA): TGTGCCAGCAGGGATCAGGGGGAAAATAGCAATCAGCCCCAGCATTTT. The chain combines TRBV28 with TRBJ1-5; 7 bases line up with TRBD1. From germline, CDR1 is MDHEN and CDR2 SYDVKM. The CDR3 extends over 16 amino acids. V dropped 6 bases and J dropped 0; count of bases not matched to a gene: 8. Complete variable domain (other parts from reference TRBV28 and TRBJ1-5): DVKVTQSSRYLVKRTGEKVFLECVQDMDHENMFWYRQDPGLGLRLIYFSYDVKMKEKGDIPEGYSVSREKKERFSLILESASTNQTSMYLCASRDQGENSNQPQHFGDGTRLSIL.

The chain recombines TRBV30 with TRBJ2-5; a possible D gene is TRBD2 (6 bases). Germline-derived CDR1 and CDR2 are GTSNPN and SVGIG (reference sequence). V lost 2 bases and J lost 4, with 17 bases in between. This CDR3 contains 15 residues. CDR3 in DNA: TGTGCCTGGAGTTTATCGGGAGCTAATGGAGAGACCCAGTACTTC. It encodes CAWSLSGANGETQYF.

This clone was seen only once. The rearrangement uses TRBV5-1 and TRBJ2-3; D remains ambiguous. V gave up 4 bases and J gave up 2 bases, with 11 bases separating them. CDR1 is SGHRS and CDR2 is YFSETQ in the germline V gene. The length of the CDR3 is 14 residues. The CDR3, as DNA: TGCGCCAGCAGCGATCGAGAGGTCACAGATACGCAGTATTTT. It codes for CASSDREVTDTQYF.

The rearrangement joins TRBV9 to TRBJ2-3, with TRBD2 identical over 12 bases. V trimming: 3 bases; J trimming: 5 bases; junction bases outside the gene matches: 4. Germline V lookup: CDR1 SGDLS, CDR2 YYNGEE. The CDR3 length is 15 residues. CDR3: CASSARLAGVDTQYF. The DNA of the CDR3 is TGTGCCAGCAGCGCCAGACTAGCGGGAGTAGATACGCAGTATTTT.

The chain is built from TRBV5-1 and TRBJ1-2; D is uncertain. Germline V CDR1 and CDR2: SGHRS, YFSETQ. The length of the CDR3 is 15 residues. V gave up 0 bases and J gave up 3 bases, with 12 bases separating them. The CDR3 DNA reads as TGCGCCAGCAGCTTGGCCCAGGCAGCTGACTATGGCTACACCTTC. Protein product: CASSLAQAADYGYTF.

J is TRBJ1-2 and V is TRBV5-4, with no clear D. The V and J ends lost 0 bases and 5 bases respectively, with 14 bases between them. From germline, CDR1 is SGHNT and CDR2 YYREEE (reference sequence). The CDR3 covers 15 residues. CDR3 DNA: TGTGCCAGCAGCTTGGACAGCCAGAACCTATATGGCTACACCTTC. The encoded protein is CASSLDSQNLYGYTF.

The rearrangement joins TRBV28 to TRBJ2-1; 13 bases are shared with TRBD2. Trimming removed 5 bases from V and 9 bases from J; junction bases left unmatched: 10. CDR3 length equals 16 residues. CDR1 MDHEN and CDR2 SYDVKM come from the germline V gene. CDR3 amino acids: CASSLELAGGPGEQFF. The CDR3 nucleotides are TGTGCCAGCAGTCTCGAACTAGCGGGAGGGCCAGGTGAGCAGTTCTTC.

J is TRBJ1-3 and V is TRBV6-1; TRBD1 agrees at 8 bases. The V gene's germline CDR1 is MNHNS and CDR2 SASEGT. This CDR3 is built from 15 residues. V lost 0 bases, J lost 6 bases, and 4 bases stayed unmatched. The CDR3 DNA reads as TGTGCCAGCAGTGAAGCGTGGGACAGGTTAAACACCATATATTTT. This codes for CASSEAWDRLNTIYF.

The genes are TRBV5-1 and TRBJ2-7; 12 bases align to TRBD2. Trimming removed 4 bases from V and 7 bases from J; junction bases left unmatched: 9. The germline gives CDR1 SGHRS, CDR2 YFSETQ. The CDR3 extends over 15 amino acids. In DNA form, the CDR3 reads TGCGCCAGCAGCGTGACTAGCGGGAGTATTGGGGAGCAGTACTTC. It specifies CASSVTSGSIGEQYF. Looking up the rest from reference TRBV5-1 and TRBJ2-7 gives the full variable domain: KAGVTQTPRYLIKTRGQQVTLSCSPISGHRSVSWYQQTPGQGLQFLFEYFSETQRNKGNFPGRFSGRQFSNSRSEMNVSTLELGDSALYLCASSVTSGSIGEQYFGPGTRLTVT.

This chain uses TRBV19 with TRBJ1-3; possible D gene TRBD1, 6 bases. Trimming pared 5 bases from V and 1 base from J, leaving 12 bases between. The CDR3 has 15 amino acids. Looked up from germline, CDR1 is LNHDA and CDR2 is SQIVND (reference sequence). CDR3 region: CASSPRTDSGNTIYF. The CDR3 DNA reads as TGTGCCAGTAGTCCCAGGACAGATTCTGGAAACACCATATATTTT.

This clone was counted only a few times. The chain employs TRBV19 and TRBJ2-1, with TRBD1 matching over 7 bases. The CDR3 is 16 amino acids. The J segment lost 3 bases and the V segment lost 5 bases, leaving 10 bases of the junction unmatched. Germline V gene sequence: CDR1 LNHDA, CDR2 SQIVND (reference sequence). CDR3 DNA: TGTGCCAGTAGTGAGGGGAGCGGACAGGTCTACAATGAGCAGTTCTTC. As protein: CASSEGSGQVYNEQFF.

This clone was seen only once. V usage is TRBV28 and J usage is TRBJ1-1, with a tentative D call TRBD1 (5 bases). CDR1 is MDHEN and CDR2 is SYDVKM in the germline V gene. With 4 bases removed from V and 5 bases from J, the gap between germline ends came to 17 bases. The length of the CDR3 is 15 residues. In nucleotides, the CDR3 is TGTGCCAGCAGTTCTCCCCTAGGGGTGGAGACTGAAGCTTTCTTT. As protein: CASSSPLGVETEAFF.

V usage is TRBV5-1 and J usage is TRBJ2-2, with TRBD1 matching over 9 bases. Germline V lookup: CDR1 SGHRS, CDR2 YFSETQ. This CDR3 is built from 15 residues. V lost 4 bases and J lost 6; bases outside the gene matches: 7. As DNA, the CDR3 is TGCGCCAGCAGCCAATTTGGACAGGGGTCCGGGGAGCTGTTTTTT. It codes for CASSQFGQGSGELFF.

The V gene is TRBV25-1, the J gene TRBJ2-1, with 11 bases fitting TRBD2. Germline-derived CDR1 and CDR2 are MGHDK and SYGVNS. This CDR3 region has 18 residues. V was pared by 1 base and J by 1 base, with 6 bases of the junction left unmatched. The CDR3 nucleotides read TGTGCCAGCAGTGAATCCCGTAGCGGGAGGGGGTCCTACAATGAGCAGTTCTTC. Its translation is CASSESRSGRGSYNEQFF.

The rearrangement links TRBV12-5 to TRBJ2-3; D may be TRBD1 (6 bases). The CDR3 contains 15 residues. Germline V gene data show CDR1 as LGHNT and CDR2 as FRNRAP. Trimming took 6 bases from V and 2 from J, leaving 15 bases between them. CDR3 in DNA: TGTGCTAGTGGCCAAGGACAGCCTATCACAGATACGCAGTATTTT. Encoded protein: CASGQGQPITDTQYF. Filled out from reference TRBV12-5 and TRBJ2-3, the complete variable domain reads DARVTQTPRHKVTEMGQEVTMRCQPILGHNTVFWYRQTMMQGLELLAYFRNRAPLDDSGMPKDRFSAEMPDATLATLKIQPSEPRDSAVYFCASGQGQPITDTQYFGPGTRLTVL.

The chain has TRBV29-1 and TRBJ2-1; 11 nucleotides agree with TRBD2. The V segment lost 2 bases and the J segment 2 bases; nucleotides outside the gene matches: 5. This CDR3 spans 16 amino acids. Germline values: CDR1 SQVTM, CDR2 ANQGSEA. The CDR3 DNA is TGCAGCGTTGAACCTATAGCGGGAGGGGCCTACAATGAGCAGTTCTTC. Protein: CSVEPIAGGAYNEQFF.

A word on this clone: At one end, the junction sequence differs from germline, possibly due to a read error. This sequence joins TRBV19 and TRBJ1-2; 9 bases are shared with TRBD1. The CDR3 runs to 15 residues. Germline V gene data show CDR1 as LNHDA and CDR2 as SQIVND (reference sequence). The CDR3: CASSPTPGTGYDYTF. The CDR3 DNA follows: TGTGCCAGTAGTCCTACCCCCGGGACAGGGTATGACTACACCTTC.

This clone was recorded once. The CDR3 bases are TGTGCCAGCAGGTTCGCGGGAGCAAATGAGCAGTTCTTC. The encoded protein is CASRFAGANEQFF. The chain uses TRBV6-1 and TRBJ2-1, with TRBD2 identical over 7 bases. Germline V gene data show CDR1 as MNHNS and CDR2 as SASEGT. The CDR3 length is 13 residues. Germline trimming cut 6 bases from V and 7 bases from J; bases unmatched to any gene: 6.

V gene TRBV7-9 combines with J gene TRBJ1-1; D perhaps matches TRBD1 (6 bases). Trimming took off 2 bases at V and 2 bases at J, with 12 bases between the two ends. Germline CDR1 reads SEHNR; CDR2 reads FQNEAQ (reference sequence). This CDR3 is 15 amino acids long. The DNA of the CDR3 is TGTGCCAGCAGCTTACAGGGGACCAGCAACACTGAAGCTTTCTTT. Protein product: CASSLQGTSNTEAFF.

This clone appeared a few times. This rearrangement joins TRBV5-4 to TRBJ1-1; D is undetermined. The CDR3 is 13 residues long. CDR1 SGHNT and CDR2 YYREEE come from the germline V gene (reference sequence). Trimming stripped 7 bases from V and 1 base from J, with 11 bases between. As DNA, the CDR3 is TGTGCCAGCTGGGCGCCAAGGAACACTGAAGCTTTCTTT. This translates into CASWAPRNTEAFF.

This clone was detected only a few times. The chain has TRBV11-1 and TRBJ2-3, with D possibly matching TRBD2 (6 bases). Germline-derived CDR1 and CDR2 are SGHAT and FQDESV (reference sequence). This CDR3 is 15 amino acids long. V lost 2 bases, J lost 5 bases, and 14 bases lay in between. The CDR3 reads CASSLSWRGVDTQYF. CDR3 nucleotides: TGTGCCAGCAGCTTATCGTGGAGGGGAGTAGATACGCAGTATTTT. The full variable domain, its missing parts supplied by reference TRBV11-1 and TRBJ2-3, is EAEVAQSPRYKITEKSQAVAFWCDPISGHATLYWYRQILGQGPELLVQFQDESVVDDSQLPKDRFSAERLKGVDSTLKIQPAELGDSAMYLCASSLSWRGVDTQYFGPGTRLTVL.

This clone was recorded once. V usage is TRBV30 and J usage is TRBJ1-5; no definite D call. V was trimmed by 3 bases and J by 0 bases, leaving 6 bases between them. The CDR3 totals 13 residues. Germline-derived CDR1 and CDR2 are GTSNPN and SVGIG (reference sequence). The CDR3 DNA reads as TGTGCCTGGAGGCGAAATAGCAATCAGCCCCAGCATTTT. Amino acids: CAWRRNSNQPQHF.

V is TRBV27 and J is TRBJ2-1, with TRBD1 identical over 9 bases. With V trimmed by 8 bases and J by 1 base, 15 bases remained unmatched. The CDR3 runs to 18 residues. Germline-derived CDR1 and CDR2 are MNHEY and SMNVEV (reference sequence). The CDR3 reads CASQALGTGLTSYNEQFF. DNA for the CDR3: TGTGCCAGCCAGGCCCTAGGGACAGGGTTAACGTCCTACAATGAGCAGTTCTTC.

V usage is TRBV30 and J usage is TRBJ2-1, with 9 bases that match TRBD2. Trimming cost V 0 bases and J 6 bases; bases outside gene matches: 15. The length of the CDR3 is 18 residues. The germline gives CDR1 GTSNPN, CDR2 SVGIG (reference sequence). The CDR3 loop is CAWSVPRASGKVPNEQFF. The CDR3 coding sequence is TGTGCCTGGAGTGTACCTAGGGCTAGCGGGAAGGTTCCCAATGAGCAGTTCTTC.

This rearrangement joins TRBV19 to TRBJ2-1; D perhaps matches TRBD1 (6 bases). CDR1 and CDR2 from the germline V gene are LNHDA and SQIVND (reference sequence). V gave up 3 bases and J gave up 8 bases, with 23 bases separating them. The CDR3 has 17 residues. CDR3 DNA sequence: TGTGCCAGTAGTATTGCGGCAGGGGACCCGGCTTTCGATGAGCAGTTCTTC. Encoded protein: CASSIAAGDPAFDEQFF.

The CDR3 DNA is TGTGCCAGCAGTTTTCGCAGGGAGGGCTATGGCTACACCTTC. This sequence encodes CASSFRREGYGYTF. This chain links TRBV27 with TRBJ1-2; the D gene is possibly TRBD1 (5 bases). Trimming cost V 3 bases and J 4 bases, with 12 bases left between them. The germline CDR1 and CDR2 sequences are MNHEY and SMNVEV (reference sequence). The CDR3 spans 14 residues.